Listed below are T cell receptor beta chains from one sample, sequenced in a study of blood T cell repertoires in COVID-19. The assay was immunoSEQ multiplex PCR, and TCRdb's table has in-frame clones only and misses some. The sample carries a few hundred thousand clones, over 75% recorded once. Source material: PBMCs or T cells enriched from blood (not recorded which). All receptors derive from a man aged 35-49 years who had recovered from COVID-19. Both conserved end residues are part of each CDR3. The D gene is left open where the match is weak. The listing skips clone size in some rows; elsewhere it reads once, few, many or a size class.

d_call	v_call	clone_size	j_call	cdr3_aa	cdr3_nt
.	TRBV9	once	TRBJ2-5	CASSSRAQGGQETQYF	TGTGCCAGCAGCTCCCGGGCGCAAGGGGGCCAAGAGACCCAGTACTTC
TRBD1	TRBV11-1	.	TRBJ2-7	CASSLEGDRRGEQYF	TGTGCCAGCAGCTTAGAGGGGGACAGGAGGGGCGAGCAGTACTTC
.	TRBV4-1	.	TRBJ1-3	CASSQARAPRNTIYF	TGCGCCAGCAGCCAAGCCAGGGCCCCGAGAAACACCATATATTTT
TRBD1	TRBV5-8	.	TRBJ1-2	CASSSGQGGSYGYTF	TGTGCCAGCAGCTCTGGACAGGGGGGTTCCTATGGCTACACCTTC
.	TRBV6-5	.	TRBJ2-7	CASSYLSGQSSYEQYF	TGTGCCAGCAGTTACCTCAGCGGGCAGAGCTCCTACGAGCAGTACTTC
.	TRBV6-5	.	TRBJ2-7	CASSSEISKQYF	TGTGCCAGCAGTTCCGAGATCTCGAAGCAGTACTTC
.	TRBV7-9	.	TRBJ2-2	CASSPRSWNTGELFF	TGTGCCAGCAGCCCTCGTAGCTGGAACACCGGGGAGCTGTTTTTT
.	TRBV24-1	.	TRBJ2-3	CATSEGGSGAADTQYF	TGTGCCACCAGTGAGGGAGGGTCGGGGGCGGCAGATACGCAGTATTTT
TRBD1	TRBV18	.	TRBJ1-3	CASSPDRGINTIYF	TGTGCCAGCTCACCGGACAGGGGAATCAACACCATATATTTT
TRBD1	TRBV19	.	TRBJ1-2	CASSIGPGQALYGYTF	TGTGCCAGTAGTATAGGGCCGGGACAGGCCCTTTATGGCTACACCTTC
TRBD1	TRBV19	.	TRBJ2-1	CASSPRDRFSSYNEQFF	TGTGCCAGTAGTCCCCGGGACAGGTTTAGCTCCTACAATGAGCAGTTCTTC
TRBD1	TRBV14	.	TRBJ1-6	CASSQARGNSPLHF	TGTGCCAGCAGCCAGGCCAGGGGGAATTCACCCCTCCACTTT
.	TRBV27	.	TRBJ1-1	CASRYARAGSTEAFF	TGTGCCAGCAGGTACGCCAGGGCGGGGTCCACTGAAGCTTTCTTT
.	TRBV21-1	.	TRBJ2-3	CASSKDPGRGTDTQYF	TGTGCCAGCAGCAAAGATCCAGGCCGAGGCACAGATACGCAGTATTTT
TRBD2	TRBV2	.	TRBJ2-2	CASKGRELTGELFF	TGTGCCAGCAAAGGGCGGGAGCTCACCGGGGAGCTGTTTTTT
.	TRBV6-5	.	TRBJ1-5	CASSRNRDGNQPQHF	TGTGCCAGCAGTCGCAACAGGGATGGCAATCAGCCCCAGCATTTT
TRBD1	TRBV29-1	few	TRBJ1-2	CSVQGGGYTF	TGCAGCGTTCAGGGGGGCGGCTACACCTTC
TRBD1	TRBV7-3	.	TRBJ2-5	CASARDRGNQETQYF	TGTGCCAGCGCGCGGGACAGGGGGAATCAAGAGACCCAGTACTTC
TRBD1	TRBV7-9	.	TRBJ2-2	CASRQGAGDTGELFF	TGTGCCAGCAGACAGGGGGCGGGAGACACCGGGGAGCTGTTTTTT
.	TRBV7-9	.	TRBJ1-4	CASSPNQGKLFF	TGTGCCAGCAGCCCTAACCAGGGAAAACTGTTTTTT
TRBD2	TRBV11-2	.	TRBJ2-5	CASSPFRASGYQETQYF	TGTGCCAGCAGCCCCTTTAGGGCTAGCGGGTACCAAGAGACCCAGTACTTC
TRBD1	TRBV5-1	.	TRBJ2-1	CASTRQGVPSYNEQFF	TGCGCCAGCACCCGACAGGGGGTCCCCTCCTACAATGAGCAGTTCTTC
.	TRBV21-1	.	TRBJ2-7	CASSKDGRTGYYEQYF	TGTGCCAGCAGCAAAGATGGGAGGACAGGGTACTACGAGCAGTACTTC
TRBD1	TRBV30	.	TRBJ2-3	CAWSGTGGTDTQYF	TGTGCCTGGAGCGGGACAGGGGGCACAGATACGCAGTATTTT
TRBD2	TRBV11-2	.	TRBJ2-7	CASSPPREGRAEQYF	TGTGCCAGCAGCCCCCCCAGGGAGGGCAGGGCAGAGCAGTACTTC
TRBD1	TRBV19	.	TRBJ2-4	CASSIDRGQGKNIQYF	TGTGCCAGTAGTATCGACAGGGGGCAAGGGAAAAACATTCAGTACTTC
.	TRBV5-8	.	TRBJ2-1	CASSFELADEQFF	TGTGCCAGCAGCTTTGAGTTAGCTGATGAGCAGTTCTTC
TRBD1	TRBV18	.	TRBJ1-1	CASSPNRGNEAFF	TGTGCCAGCTCACCTAACAGGGGTAACGAAGCTTTCTTT
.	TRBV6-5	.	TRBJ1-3	CASSFGPVGNTIYF	TGTGCCAGCAGCTTCGGTCCGGTCGGAAACACCATATATTTT
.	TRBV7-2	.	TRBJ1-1	CASSLNRLNTEAFF	TGTGCCAGCAGCTTAAACAGACTGAACACTGAAGCTTTCTTT
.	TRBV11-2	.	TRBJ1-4	CASSFTWEKLFF	TGTGCCAGCAGCTTTACTTGGGAAAAACTGTTTTTT
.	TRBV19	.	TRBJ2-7	CASSLRPTGPYEQYF	TGTGCCAGTAGTCTACGACCGACAGGCCCCTACGAGCAGTACTTC
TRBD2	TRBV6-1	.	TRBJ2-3	CASSARLAGGSDTQYF	TGTGCCAGCAGTGCTCGACTAGCGGGGGGCTCAGATACGCAGTATTTT
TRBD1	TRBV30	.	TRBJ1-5	CAWSARGRGQFQPQHF	TGTGCCTGGAGTGCGAGGGGCAGGGGGCAATTTCAGCCCCAGCATTTT
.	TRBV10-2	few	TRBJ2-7	CASSDFSYEQYF	TGCGCCAGCAGTGACTTTTCCTACGAGCAGTACTTC
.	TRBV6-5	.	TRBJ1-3	CASRLDTHTGNTIYF	TGTGCCAGCAGGCTGGACACTCATACTGGAAACACCATATATTTT
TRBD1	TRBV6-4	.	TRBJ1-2	CASSVLAGTGPYGYTF	TGTGCCAGCAGTGTCCTAGCCGGGACAGGGCCCTATGGCTACACCTTC
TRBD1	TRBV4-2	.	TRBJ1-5	CASSLIDRGNQPQHF	TGTGCCAGCAGCCTCATAGACAGGGGTAATCAGCCCCAGCATTTT
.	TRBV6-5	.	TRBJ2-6	CASSYRGSGANVLTF	TGTGCCAGCAGTTACCGGGGGTCTGGGGCCAACGTCCTGACTTTC
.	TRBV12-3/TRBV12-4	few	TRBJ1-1	CASSPPGGTEAFF	TGTGCCAGCAGTCCTCCCGGGGGCACTGAAGCTTTCTTT
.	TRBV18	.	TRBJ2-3	CASSGSADTDTQYF	TGTGCCAGCTCAGGGTCAGCGGACACAGATACGCAGTATTTT
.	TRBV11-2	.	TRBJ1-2	CASGKGDGYTF	TGTGCCAGCGGCAAGGGAGATGGCTACACCTTC
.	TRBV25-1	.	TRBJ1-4	CASRQDSTTNEKLFF	TGTGCCAGCCGTCAGGACAGCACAACTAATGAAAAACTGTTTTTT
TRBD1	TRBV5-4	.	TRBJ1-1	CASSPLEGHRGNTEAFF	TGTGCCAGCAGCCCGCTTGAGGGCCACAGGGGGAACACTGAAGCTTTCTTT
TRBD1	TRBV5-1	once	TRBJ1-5	CASSLVPGGNQPQHF	TGCGCCAGCAGCTTGGTACCAGGGGGAAATCAGCCCCAGCATTTT
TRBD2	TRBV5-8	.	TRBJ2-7	CASSLSGGGSYEQYF	TGTGCCAGCAGCCTCAGCGGGGGGGGTTCCTACGAGCAGTACTTC
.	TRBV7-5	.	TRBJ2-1	CARRHRDRAYNEQFF	TGTGCCAGAAGACACCGGGACAGGGCTTACAATGAGCAGTTCTTC
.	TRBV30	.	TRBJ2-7	CAWNHRGWLIREQYF	TGTGCCTGGAACCACCGAGGGTGGTTGATACGGGAGCAGTACTTC
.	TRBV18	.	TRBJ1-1	CASSPQTQGRVTNTEAFF	TGTGCCAGCTCACCCCAAACACAGGGACGTGTGACCAACACTGAAGCTTTCTTT
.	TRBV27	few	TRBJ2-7	CASSLSLNSYYEQYF	TGTGCCAGCAGTTTATCCCTAAATTCCTACTACGAGCAGTACTTC
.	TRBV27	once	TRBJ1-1	CASRTPGLTTEAFF	TGTGCCAGCAGAACCCCAGGCTTGACGACTGAAGCTTTCTTT
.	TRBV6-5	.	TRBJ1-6	CASSYETRNSPLHF	TGTGCCAGCAGTTATGAAACGCGTAATTCACCCCTCCACTTT
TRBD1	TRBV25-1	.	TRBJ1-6	CASSEPGTVVLSPLHF	TGTGCCAGCAGTGAACCCGGGACAGTTGTTTTGTCACCCCTCCACTTT
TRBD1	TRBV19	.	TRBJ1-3	CASSMPGTGGGNTIYF	TGTGCCAGTAGTATGCCCGGGACAGGTGGTGGAAACACCATATATTTT
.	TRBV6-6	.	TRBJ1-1	CASRLTGGNTEAFF	TGTGCCAGCAGGTTGACAGGAGGGAACACTGAAGCTTTCTTT